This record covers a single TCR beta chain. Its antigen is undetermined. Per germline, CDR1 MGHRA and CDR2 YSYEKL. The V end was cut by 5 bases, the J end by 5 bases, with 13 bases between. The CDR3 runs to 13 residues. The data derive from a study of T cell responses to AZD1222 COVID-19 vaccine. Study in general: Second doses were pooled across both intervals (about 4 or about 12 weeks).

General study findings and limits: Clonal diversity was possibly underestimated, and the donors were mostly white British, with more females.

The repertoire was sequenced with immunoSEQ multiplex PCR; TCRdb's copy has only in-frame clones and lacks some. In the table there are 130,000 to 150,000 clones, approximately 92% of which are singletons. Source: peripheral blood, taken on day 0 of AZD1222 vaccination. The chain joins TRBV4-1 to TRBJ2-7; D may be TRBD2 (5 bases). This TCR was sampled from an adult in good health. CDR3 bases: TGCGCCAGCAGCGTCCGGGAAGGAGACGAGCAGTACTTC. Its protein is CASSVREGDEQYF.